One and the same sample provided the 15 T cell receptor beta chains below, sequenced in a study of metastatic and nonmetastatic thyroid tumors. Thyroid surgery was preceded by no treatment in any patient. TCRdb reassembled clones from the PCR reads with MiXCR. The sample includes more than 25,000 clones, 7% to 8% of them seen just once. The sequencing sample was made of blood. The receptors were gathered from a female donor with papillary thyroid cancer or a benign thyroid nodule (not recorded which). Some clones in this sample may be carry-over from other donors' samples.

This clone was seen at least ten times. The gene calls are TRBV19 and TRBJ1-5; 10 nucleotides agree with TRBD1. Germline-derived CDR1 and CDR2 are LNHDA and SQIVND (reference sequence). V lost 4 bases, J lost 5 bases, and 5 bases stayed unmatched. The CDR3 has 15 amino acids. The CDR3 reads CASSTKDRGHQPQHF. CDR3 coding DNA: TGTGCCAGTAGTACGAAAGACAGGGGGCATCAGCCCCAGCATTTT. The full variable domain, completed using reference TRBV19 and TRBJ1-5, is DGGITQSPKYLFRKEGQNVTLSCEQNLNHDAMYWYRQDPGQGLRLIYYSQIVNDFQKGDIAEGYSVSREKKESFPLTVTSAQKNPTAFYLCASSTKDRGHQPQHFGDGTRLSIL.

The table lists this clone with many counts. This chain links TRBV28 with TRBJ2-3, with 7 bases identical to TRBD2. The V gene end was trimmed by 5 bases and the J gene end by 4 bases; junction bases not matched to a gene: 18. Per germline, CDR1 MDHEN and CDR2 SYDVKM. The CDR3 runs 18 residues. In nucleotides, the CDR3 is TGTGCCAGCAGTCCCGGGGGTTACGGGGGAGGGCCATCAGATACGCAGTATTTT. Its translation: CASSPGGYGGGPSDTQYF. Full variable domain (rest looked up from reference TRBV28 and TRBJ2-3): DVKVTQSSRYLVKRTGEKVFLECVQDMDHENMFWYRQDPGLGLRLIYFSYDVKMKEKGDIPEGYSVSREKKERFSLILESASTNQTSMYLCASSPGGYGGGPSDTQYFGPGTRLTVL.

This clone was seen at least ten times. The genes are TRBV15 and TRBJ1-3; 7 nucleotides agree with TRBD1. The V and J ends lost 0 bases and 2 bases, in that order; junction bases with no gene match: 7. Germline V gene lookup returns CDR1 LNHNV and CDR2 YYDKDF (reference sequence). The CDR3 length is 17 residues. The CDR3 DNA reads TGTGCCACCAGCAGAGAAGCGTACAGGGGTGCTGGAAACACCATATATTTT. Its protein product is CATSREAYRGAGNTIYF.

This clone was observed many times. The CDR3 region is CASSFRREGNTEAFF. The CDR3, as DNA: TGTGCCAGCAGTTTTCGAAGGGAGGGGAACACTGAAGCTTTCTTT. The V gene is TRBV12-3 or TRBV12-4, the J gene TRBJ1-1; no firm D call. This CDR3 is built from 15 residues. V was shortened by 3 bases and J by 1 base, with 12 bases between the two germline ends.

The chain carries TRBV20-1 and TRBJ2-7; D may match TRBD1 or TRBD2 (5 bases each). The CDR3 consists of 14 residues. Germline loops: CDR1 DFQATT, CDR2 SNEGSKA (reference sequence). V lost 5 bases, J lost 3 bases, and 17 bases lay in between. The CDR3 DNA sequence: TGCAGTGCTCGCCGGGGCCCTAGTTTCTACGAGCAGTACTTC. It encodes CSARRGPSFYEQYF.

At least ten counts were recorded for this clone. V gene TRBV20-1 combines with J gene TRBJ1-2, with 7 nucleotides matching TRBD1. The CDR3 sequence is 14 residues long. J lost 2 bases, V lost 6 bases, and 9 bases had no gene match. The germline CDR1 and CDR2 sequences are DFQATT and SNEGSKA (reference sequence). Here the CDR3 DNA reads TGCAGTGCGCCGAGACAGGGCCACAACTATGGCTACACCTTC. As protein: CSAPRQGHNYGYTF.

The sample holds many counts of this clone. The rearrangement links TRBV11-1 to TRBJ2-5; TRBD1 matches at 8 bases. With V trimmed by 5 bases and J by 6 bases, 5 bases remained unmatched. CDR3 length equals 13 residues. Per germline, CDR1 SGHAT and CDR2 FQDESV (reference sequence). The CDR3 DNA reads TGTGCCAGCAGCCAAGACAGGGGTCAGACCCAGTACTTC. Its translation: CASSQDRGQTQYF.

This clone appeared many times. Here the CDR3 reads CASSPTGGETFNEQFF. In DNA form, the CDR3 reads TGTGCCAGCAGCCCAACAGGGGGCGAAACCTTCAATGAGCAGTTCTTC. The chain joins TRBV7-9 to TRBJ2-1; 9 bases line up with TRBD1. The CDR3 totals 16 residues. V lost 5 bases, J lost 6 bases, and 11 bases stayed unmatched. Germline V gene lookup returns CDR1 SEHNR and CDR2 FQNEAQ (reference sequence).

In its sample, this clone was seen a few times. The CDR3, as DNA: TGTGCCAGCAGAAGAAAGGGGGCTAAGGGAAATCAGCCCCAGCATTTT. Its protein is CASRRKGAKGNQPQHF. The chain couples TRBV6-2 or TRBV6-3 to TRBJ1-5, with 7 bases aligning to TRBD1. Germline assignment: CDR1 MNHEY and CDR2 SVGEGT. The ends lost 6 bases at V and 4 bases at J; junction bases unmatched: 12. This CDR3 has 16 amino acids.

This clone was detected a few times. This chain joins TRBV18 and TRBJ2-3; D is perhaps TRBD2 (7 bases). The CDR3 runs to 15 residues. Per the germline V gene, CDR1 is KGHSH and CDR2 is LQKENI. The germline V and J ends were trimmed by 7 bases and 2 bases, with 16 bases remaining between them. Written as DNA, the CDR3 is TGTGCCAGCTTGCTCCAGGGGACTATCACAGATACGCAGTATTTT. Residues: CASLLQGTITDTQYF.

This clone was seen at least ten times. The chain couples TRBV6-4 to TRBJ2-1; D may be TRBD1 (6 bases). CDR1 MRHNA and CDR2 SNTAGT come from the germline V gene. There are 14 residues in the CDR3. V was trimmed by 3 bases and J by 10 bases, leaving 16 bases between them. CDR3 nucleotide sequence: TGTGCCAGCAGTGATGGGACACCCGGTGCGGAGCAGTTCTTC. This codes for CASSDGTPGAEQFF.

A word on this clone: With a much larger clone just one base away, this may be a read error. Different DNA sequences within this sample yield the same CDR3. The chain is built from TRBV7-9 and TRBJ2-3; possible D gene TRBD2, 7 bases. CDR1 and CDR2 from the germline V gene are SEHNR and FQNEAQ (reference sequence). The CDR3 sequence is 14 residues long. This CDR3 reads CASNIRGGLDTQYF. The CDR3 DNA follows: TGTGCCAGCAATATAAGGGGGGGTCTCGATACTCAGTATTTT.

The rearrangement links TRBV18 to TRBJ2-1; D call uncertain. Trimming stripped 2 bases from V and 2 bases from J, with 10 bases between. Germline V gene lookup returns CDR1 KGHSH and CDR2 LQKENI. This CDR3 has 15 residues. CDR3 residues: CASSPILPTYNEQFF. DNA for the CDR3: TGTGCCAGCTCACCAATCCTACCCACCTACAATGAGCAGTTCTTC.

At least ten counts were recorded for this clone. As DNA, the CDR3 is TGCAGCGTTCCGGGGGCCGTGGAGACCCAGTACTTC. It encodes CSVPGAVETQYF. The J gene is TRBJ2-5, the V gene TRBV29-1; tentatively, D is TRBD1 or TRBD2 (6 bases each). Germline V gene data show CDR1 as SQVTM and CDR2 as ANQGSEA. CDR3 length: 12 residues. V dropped 5 bases and J dropped 5 bases, with 12 bases sitting between them.

This clone was observed at least ten times. This chain connects TRBV29-1 to TRBJ2-2, with no clear D. The CDR3 is 13 residues long. Deletions cut 6 bases from V and 1 base from J, with 9 bases between. Germline V gene data show CDR1 as SQVTM and CDR2 as ANQGSEA. CDR3: CSVAWGNTGELFF. CDR3 DNA: TGCAGCGTAGCCTGGGGGAACACCGGGGAGCTGTTTTTT.